These 19 T cell receptor beta chains share one sample of origin, sequenced in a study of T-cell reconstitution after alpha-beta-depleted transplantation in children. As it was prepared, the TCRbeta library received unique molecular identifiers. MiXCR, run by TCRdb on the PCR reads, gives a single entry per CDR3 protein. The table shows 60,000 to 80,000 distinct CDR3 sequences, with about 7% occurring only once. Sequencing used PBMCs from the stem cell graft donor, obtained from the stem cell graft. The receptors originated from a human donor who donated a stem cell graft to a child with acute lymphoblastic leukemia.

This chain links TRBV7-2 with TRBJ2-2; 10 nucleotides align to TRBD1. The CDR3 is 18 residues long. From germline, CDR1 is SGHTA and CDR2 FQGNSA. V was clipped by 5 bases and J by 5 bases; unmatched bases: 14. The CDR3 is CASSATGTGVLGTGELFF. The CDR3, as DNA: TGTGCCAGCAGCGCAACCGGGACAGGGGTTTTAGGGACCGGGGAGCTGTTTTTT.

The CDR3 DNA reads as TGTGCCAGCAGTAACAGGGGTGCCTCCTACGAGCAGTACTTC. Protein: CASSNRGASYEQYF. This sequence joins TRBV28 and TRBJ2-7; 7 nucleotides align to TRBD1. The CDR3 covers 14 residues. Looked up from germline, CDR1 is MDHEN and CDR2 is SYDVKM. Trimming took 5 bases from V and 0 from J; bases not matched to a gene: 4.

V is TRBV18 and J is TRBJ2-5; 8 bases match TRBD2. After removal of 0 bases from V and 4 bases from J, the junction contained 13 bases not matched to a gene. The CDR3 spans 18 residues. Germline assignment: CDR1 KGHSH and CDR2 LQKENI. CDR3 residues: CASSPPPGLGGLRETQYF. DNA of the CDR3: TGTGCCAGCTCACCACCGCCGGGACTAGGCGGGCTGAGAGAGACCCAGTACTTC.

This clonotype was recorded many times. The chain uses TRBV5-1 and TRBJ2-3; D is ambiguous. Germline CDR1 is SGHRS and CDR2 is YFSETQ. This CDR3 has 12 amino acids. Trimming left V 4 bases short and J 2 bases short, with 5 bases between. The CDR3 DNA reads as TGCGCCAGCAGCCCTGACACAGATACGCAGTATTTT. Protein: CASSPDTDTQYF.

This clonotype has just a few counts. The J gene is TRBJ2-5, the V gene TRBV3-1; 8 bases line up with TRBD1. The germline CDR1 and CDR2 sequences are LGHDT and YNNKEL (reference sequence). The CDR3 has 15 residues. J lost 5 bases, V lost 1 base, and 6 bases had no gene match. This CDR3 reads CASSQGTGSGETQYF. Written as DNA, the CDR3 is TGTGCCAGCAGCCAAGGGACAGGGAGCGGCGAGACCCAGTACTTC.

In this sample, this clonotype turned up a few times. V is TRBV15 and J is TRBJ1-1, with a possible D match to TRBD1 (6 bases). CDR3 size: 15 residues. V lost 7 bases and J lost 4, with 19 bases in between. CDR1 is LNHNV and CDR2 is YYDKDF in the germline V gene (reference sequence). The CDR3 protein is CATKIDRRSSTEAFF. The DNA for the CDR3 is TGTGCCACCAAAATTGACAGGCGCAGCTCCACTGAAGCTTTCTTT. Full variable domain (remainder filled in from reference TRBV15 and TRBJ1-1): DAMVIQNPRYQVTQFGKPVTLSCSQTLNHNVMYWYQQKSSQAPKLLFHYYDKDFNNEADTPDNFQSRRPNTSFCFLDIRSPGLGDTAMYLCATKIDRRSSTEAFFGQGTRLTVV.

This clonotype was picked up many times. This rearrangement joins TRBV20-1 to TRBJ1-5; TRBD1 is a possible D gene (5 bases). Per germline, CDR1 DFQATT and CDR2 SNEGSKA (reference sequence). The V end was cut by 7 bases, the J end by 5 bases, with 15 bases between. CDR3 length equals 13 residues. In DNA, the CDR3 is TGCAGTGGCCAGAGACAGCCCGATCAGCCCCAGCATTTT. As protein: CSGQRQPDQPQHF.

This clonotype has at least ten counts. This chain links TRBV10-2 with TRBJ1-2, with 8 bases fitting TRBD1. Germline CDR1 is WSHSY and CDR2 is SAAADI. The CDR3 is 14 residues long. The V segment lost 3 bases and the J segment 3 bases; nucleotides outside the gene matches: 3. The CDR3 DNA sequence: TGCGCCAGCAGTGAAACGACAGGGGACTATGGCTACACCTTC. Its translation is CASSETTGDYGYTF.

This clonotype was counted between two and nine times. The chain is built from TRBV6-2 or TRBV6-3 and TRBJ2-5, with no clear D. CDR1 is MNHEY, CDR2 SVGEGT, per germline. Trimming stripped 5 bases from V and 5 bases from J, with 9 bases between. This CDR3 contains 12 residues. CDR3 nucleotide sequence: TGTGCCAGCAGTGCTACCTCGGAGACCCAGTACTTC. Protein product: CASSATSETQYF.

This clonotype was recorded a few times. This CDR3 is CASSGQVNQPQHF. The CDR3 region has the DNA TGTGCCAGCTCAGGACAAGTAAATCAGCCCCAGCATTTT. The gene calls are TRBV18 and TRBJ1-5, with D maybe TRBD1 (5 bases). V shed 5 bases and J shed 4 bases, with 9 bases lying between them. The CDR3 runs to 13 residues. From germline, CDR1 is KGHSH and CDR2 LQKENI.

This clonotype was seen many times. This chain uses TRBV7-2 with TRBJ2-7; 7 bases map to TRBD1. This CDR3 contains 15 residues. V lost 4 bases and J lost 1; bases outside the gene matches: 7. CDR1 and CDR2 from the germline V gene are SGHTA and FQGNSA. For the CDR3, the DNA is TGTGCCAGCAGCTATACCCCGGGACAGTCCTACGAGCAGTACTTC. As protein: CASSYTPGQSYEQYF.

This clonotype came up many times. V is TRBV27 and J is TRBJ2-7, with D maybe TRBD1 (5 bases). Trimming took off 1 base at V and 5 bases at J, with 12 bases between the two ends. The CDR3 is made up of 14 amino acids. The germline CDR1 and CDR2 sequences are MNHEY and SMNVEV (reference sequence). Here the CDR3 reads CASSLLGREDEQYF. CDR3 bases: TGTGCCAGCAGTTTATTGGGCAGGGAAGACGAGCAGTACTTC.

This clonotype was observed at least ten times. The chain employs TRBV12-3 or TRBV12-4 and TRBJ2-7; D remains ambiguous. This CDR3 has 12 residues. V was cut by 1 base and J by 3 bases, with 4 bases left in between. The CDR3 loop reads CASSLEGYEQYF. The CDR3 coding sequence is TGTGCCAGCAGTTTAGAGGGCTACGAGCAGTACTTC.

Many counts were recorded for this clonotype. One junction end disagrees with the germline gene, perhaps due to a read error. V is TRBV11-2 and J is TRBJ1-6; D remains unclear. The CDR3 totals 16 residues. In germline, CDR1 is SGHAT, CDR2 FQNNGV. DNA of the CDR3: TGTGCCAGCAGCTTAAATTGGTACACGGGGAATTCACTCCTCCACTTT. Its protein product is CASSLNWYTGNSLLHF. The whole variable domain, filled in from reference TRBV11-2 and TRBJ1-6, reads EAGVAQSPRYKIIEKRQSVAFWCNPISGHATLYWYQQILGQGPKLLIQFQNNGVVDDSQLPKDRFSAERLKGVDSTLKIQPAKLEDSAVYLCASSLNWYTGNSLLHFGNGTRLTVT.

This clonotype was seen many times. The chain links TRBV4-3 to TRBJ2-2; D not resolved. Germline CDR1 LGHNA, CDR2 YSLEER. The CDR3 has 16 amino acids. V was pared by 2 bases and J by 7 bases, with 17 bases between. The CDR3: CASSQQTKGSGGELFF. The CDR3 region has the DNA TGCGCCAGCAGCCAACAAACGAAAGGGTCGGGCGGGGAGCTGTTTTTT.

This clonotype was counted ten times or more. V gene TRBV7-3 combines with J gene TRBJ1-2, with TRBD1 matching 8 bases. V was pared by 8 bases and J by 5 bases, with 1 base of the junction left unmatched. CDR3 length: 11 residues. The germline gives CDR1 SGHTA, CDR2 FQGTGA. CDR3 amino acids: CASGTGYGYTF. The DNA for the CDR3 is TGTGCCAGCGGGACAGGTTATGGCTACACCTTC.

The chain has TRBV11-3 and TRBJ2-5, with 8 bases matching TRBD1. Unmatched junction bases numbered 15, after V lost 5 bases and J lost 4 bases. The germline V gene has CDR1 SGHNT and CDR2 YENEEA. The CDR3 covers 17 residues. CDR3 residues: CASSPPPVQGGRETQYF. The CDR3 region has the DNA TGTGCCAGCAGCCCACCCCCGGTACAGGGGGGACGAGAGACCCAGTACTTC.

This clonotype occurred a few times. The chain joins TRBV5-1 to TRBJ2-3, with 8 bases matching TRBD1. The CDR3 is 17 residues long. J lost 0 bases, V lost 1 base, and 7 bases had no gene match. Germline V CDR1 and CDR2: SGHRS, YFSETQ. CDR3 bases: TGCGCCAGCAGCTTGTCCCGGGACAGGCTTAGCACAGATACGCAGTATTTT. This gives the protein CASSLSRDRLSTDTQYF.

The CDR3 here is CASSQEWLAGISDTQYF. The DNA for the CDR3 is TGCGCCAGCAGCCAAGAATGGCTAGCGGGGATTTCAGATACGCAGTATTTT. This chain uses TRBV4-3 with TRBJ2-3, with 9 bases lining up with TRBD2. J lost 4 bases, V lost 0 bases, and 8 bases had no gene match. The germline V gene encodes CDR1 LGHNA and CDR2 YSLEER. The CDR3 totals 17 residues.